The TCR beta chain under discussion was sequenced for a study of shared clonotypes between healthy human individuals (dated by TCRdb to the early 2020s). About the full investigation: The cohort comprised a couple of women and a few men aged 18 to 49 years. Per donor, three plates each were used for CD4 naive and CD4 memory, two for CD8 naive, and one for CD8 memory. To estimate repertoire size and how much clonotype sharing occurs between individuals, the study deeply sequenced the blood TCR repertoires of several healthy adults. To increase sequencing depth and limit assay-specific biases, TCR repertoire library preparation and sequencing were carried out by different laboratories using diverse techniques. Leukapheresis yielded between about 0.8 and 8.9 billion PBMCs per donor.

General study outcomes and caveats: Because the study included a small number of donors, the genetic and exposure-history diversity represented was limited. Sharing across several donors was observed for roughly 5.4% of naive CD4, 3% to 3.5% of naive CD8, about 2.3% of memory CD4, and about 0.38% of memory CD8 clonotypes. Estimated clonotype richness was generally larger for naive than for memory subsets. Sampling was restricted to blood, and TCR repertoires in tissue are likely to differ from TCR repertoires in blood. Clonotypes shared by all four sorted-subset donors showed higher generation probabilities than non-shared clonotypes. Based on pairwise subsampling, the degree of clonotype sharing among donors was expected to be affected by sequencing depth. Rarefaction of sorted-subset datasets indicated incomplete sequencing despite the large sequencing depth.

Using the deep immunoSEQ assay, multiplex PCR amplified TCR CDR3 regions from genomic DNA. Extracted genomic DNA from each cell subset was spread evenly across all wells of several immunoSEQ 96-well plates, with each plate serving as a replicate. For sorted subsets, each replicate PCR was loaded with around 220 ng genomic DNA, equivalent to 30,000 or so T cell genomes. Purified libraries were quantified with a Qubit 3.0 fluorometer, sized on a Bioanalyzer 2100, and re-quantified with the KAPA Library Quantification kit. A separate single-read 150-cycle Illumina NextSeq 550 flow cell was used to sequence each immunoSEQ 96-well plate. On the study's bioinformatics: Because only junctional sequences without quality scores were contained in the immunoSEQ output, filtering matching that applied to full-length reads could not be performed. Sequences were annotated with PyIR, a Python wrapper for IgBLAST v1.9, using IMGT germline references to assign V/J genes and CDR3. Reads with weak V/J assignments (E-value above 1e-6), missing CDR3, stop codons, out-of-frame junctions, or ambiguous translated residues were removed. V3J clonotypes were defined as sequences sharing the same inferred V gene, J gene, and CDR3 amino acid sequence. To compute the percentage overlap between repertoires, the number of shared unique clonotypes was divided by the size of the smaller repertoire. RTK rarefaction, the Chao1 estimator, and Recon v2.1 estimates of unobserved clonotypes were used to assess repertoire richness. For all TCRbeta clonotypes obtained by the gDNA method from a handful of donors, generation probabilities were computed with OLGA. TCRdb holds this immuneACCESS table with in-frame rearrangements only. Some clones are missing; in checked studies, unresolved V genes explain under half, and the rest has no known cause. V, J and clone size are those of that table, while D and trimming were read from the DNA. This sample lists 2 million to 2.5 million clones; approximately 95% were detected once. The ten most abundant clones make up about 0.37% of the sample.

Donors were healthy HIV-negative adults with no recently reported acute infections or vaccinations. Every donor was a Caucasian adult residing in Nashville, Tennessee, USA. CD4+ T cells were enriched by magnetic negative selection, after which naive cells were positively selected on CD45RA and the negative fraction was taken as the memory subset. Blood was collected by leukapheresis, and PBMCs were isolated by Ficoll-Histopaque density gradient centrifugation and then cryopreserved in liquid nitrogen vapor phase. Analytical flow cytometry was used to check the purity and quantity of every magnetically sorted T cell population. Genomic DNA was isolated from each sorted fraction and quantified by UV absorbance on a Nanodrop 2000c. There are 14 amino acids in the CDR3, from cysteine to phenylalanine inclusive. Kept here is only the CDR3 DNA, which spans 42 bases and is read in frame from base 1. V gives up 0 bases and J gives up 7 bases, and the segment between their germline ends measures 12 bases. CDR1 and CDR2 were assigned from the germline V gene as SGHTA and FQGNSA.

On this clone itself: This receptor's antigen is unknown. Base qualities were left out, and no much larger clone turns up one base away.

The V gene is TRBV7-2 and the J gene is TRBJ1-2; the D gene assignment is ambiguous. This clonotype was obtained from a young man in good health. Some clones in this sample may be carry-over from other donors' samples. Sequenced input: naive CD4+ T cells from PBMCs. Read against the paper, the sample's cell subset or site label means: CD45RA+ positively selected. The sequence in DNA is TGTGCCAGCAGCTTAGCCGACGGGCTGGCTGGCTACACCTTC. Its coded protein is CASSLADGLAGYTF.